These T cell receptor beta chains were read from a single sample in a study of blood T cell repertoires in COVID-19. Only in-frame clones appear in the TCRdb table, and some are missing; sequencing was by immunoSEQ multiplex PCR. The table lists about 26,000 clones, more than 70% of them singletons. The sample comprised peripheral blood. These receptors all stem from a human donor in a cohort sampled during active COVID-19. Both conserved end residues are part of each CDR3. D genes are given only for firm matches. Clone sizes are given selectively: once, few, many, or a class where the clone is expanded.

clone_size | d_call | j_call | v_call | cdr3_aa | cdr3_nt
. | TRBD1 | TRBJ2-6 | TRBV7-2 | CASSLWGTGEGANVLTF | TGTGCCAGCAGCTTATGGGGGACAGGTGAAGGGGCCAACGTCCTGACTTTC
. | . | TRBJ1-4 | TRBV27 | CASQAKQGNEKLFF | TGTGCCAGCCAAGCGAAACAGGGTAATGAAAAACTGTTTTTT
. | . | TRBJ1-1 | TRBV10-1 | CASSPGVRTEAFF | TGCGCCAGCAGCCCCGGTGTACGGACTGAAGCTTTCTTT
. | . | TRBJ2-3 | TRBV10-1 | CASSENGASSDTQYF | TGCGCCAGCAGTGAGAATGGGGCCAGCTCAGATACGCAGTATTTT
. | TRBD1 | TRBJ2-3 | TRBV28 | CASSLGGRADTQYF | TGTGCCAGCAGCTTAGGGGGCCGAGCAGATACGCAGTATTTT
few | TRBD2 | TRBJ2-1 | TRBV9 | CASSTSGRSIEQFF | TGTGCCAGCAGCACTAGCGGGAGGTCTATTGAGCAGTTCTTC
. | TRBD1 | TRBJ2-7 | TRBV28 | CASRSTDRGISYEQYF | TGTGCCAGCAGGTCGACGGACAGGGGCATCTCCTACGAGCAGTACTTC
. | TRBD2 | TRBJ2-7 | TRBV28 | CASSLLSGAGYEQYF | TGTGCCAGCAGTTTATTAAGCGGGGCCGGCTACGAGCAGTACTTC
. | TRBD1 | TRBJ1-1 | TRBV28 | CASSPRTGKGTEAFF | TGTGCCAGCAGTCCCCGGACAGGAAAGGGCACTGAAGCTTTCTTT
. | . | TRBJ1-3 | TRBV6-2/TRBV6-3 | CASSYPDTGNTIYF | TGTGCCAGCAGTTACCCCGACACTGGAAACACCATATATTTT
. | TRBD1 | TRBJ2-2 | TRBV10-3 | CAIRGGTGEPGELFF | TGTGCCATCAGGGGGGGGACAGGGGAACCCGGGGAGCTGTTTTTT
. | . | TRBJ2-7 | TRBV11-2 | CASSPLAGSAYEQYF | TGTGCCAGCAGCCCCCTTGCGGGAAGTGCCTACGAGCAGTACTTC
. | . | TRBJ1-5 | TRBV2 | CASSPGQLRNQPQHF | TGTGCCAGCAGCCCCGGACAGCTACGAAATCAGCCCCAGCATTTT
once | . | TRBJ1-4 | TRBV5-1 | CASSLAAGTDEKLFF | TGCGCCAGCAGCTTGGCCGCGGGTACGGATGAAAAACTGTTTTTT
once | TRBD2 | TRBJ2-7 | TRBV14 | CASNAPLAGGPRPYEQYF | TGTGCCAGCAACGCCCCCCTAGCGGGAGGGCCCCGCCCCTACGAGCAGTACTTC
. | . | TRBJ1-2 | TRBV28 | CASRPPLRVDGYTF | TGTGCCAGCAGACCTCCCCTGAGGGTCGATGGCTACACCTTC
once | . | TRBJ1-4 | TRBV30 | CAWREDEKLFF | TGTGCCTGGAGGGAGGATGAAAAACTGTTTTTT
few | . | TRBJ1-5 | TRBV7-2 | CASSPGGVDWDQPQHF | TGTGCCAGCAGCCCCGGGGGGGTGGATTGGGATCAGCCCCAGCATTTT
. | TRBD1 | TRBJ1-1 | TRBV5-1 | CASNIRGFGDERRNTEAFF | TGCGCCAGCAACATCAGGGGGTTTGGGGATGAACGGCGGAACACTGAAGCTTTCTTT
. | . | TRBJ2-1 | TRBV10-3 | CAISGNSGDLSSYNEQFF | TGTGCCATCAGTGGGAATTCGGGGGACCTAAGCTCCTACAATGAGCAGTTCTTC
. | TRBD1 | TRBJ1-5 | TRBV7-9 | CASSSDRVQPQHF | TGTGCCAGCAGCTCCGACAGGGTCCAGCCCCAGCATTTT
. | TRBD1 | TRBJ2-3 | TRBV19 | CATNDRGTDTQYF | TGTGCCACCAATGACAGGGGAACAGATACGCAGTATTTT
. | . | TRBJ2-7 | TRBV6-2/TRBV6-3 | CASSHNYEQYF | TGTGCCAGCAGCCACAACTACGAGCAGTACTTC
. | TRBD2 | TRBJ2-1 | TRBV5-1 | CASSPGLAGNEQFF | TGCGCCAGCAGCCCCGGACTAGCGGGCAATGAGCAGTTCTTC
. | TRBD1 | TRBJ1-2 | TRBV6-5 | CASRPTGFGGYTF | TGTGCCAGCAGGCCGACAGGGTTTGGTGGCTACACCTTC
. | . | TRBJ1-2 | TRBV6-5 | CASRGPGALGYTF | TGTGCCAGCAGGGGACCAGGGGCGTTGGGCTACACCTTC